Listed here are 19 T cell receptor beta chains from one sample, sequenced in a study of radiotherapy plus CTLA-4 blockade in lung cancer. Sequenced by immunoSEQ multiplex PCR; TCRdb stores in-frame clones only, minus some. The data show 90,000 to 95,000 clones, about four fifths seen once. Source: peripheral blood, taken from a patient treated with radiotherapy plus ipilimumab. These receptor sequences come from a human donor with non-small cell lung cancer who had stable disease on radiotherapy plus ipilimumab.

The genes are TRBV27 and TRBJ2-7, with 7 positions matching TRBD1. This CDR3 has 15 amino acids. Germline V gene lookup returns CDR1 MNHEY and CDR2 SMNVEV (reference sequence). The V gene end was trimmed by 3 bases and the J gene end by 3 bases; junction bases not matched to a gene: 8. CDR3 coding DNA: TGTGCCAGCAGTTTTCAAGGGGGCCCCTTCTACGAGCAGTACTTC. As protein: CASSFQGGPFYEQYF.

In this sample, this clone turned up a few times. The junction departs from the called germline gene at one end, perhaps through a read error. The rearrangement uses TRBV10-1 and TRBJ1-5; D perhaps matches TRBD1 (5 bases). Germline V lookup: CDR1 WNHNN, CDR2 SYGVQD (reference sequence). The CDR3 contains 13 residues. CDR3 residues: CATSPGTGQPQHF. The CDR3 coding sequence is TGCGCCACCAGTCCCGGGACGGGTCAGCCCCAGCATTTT.

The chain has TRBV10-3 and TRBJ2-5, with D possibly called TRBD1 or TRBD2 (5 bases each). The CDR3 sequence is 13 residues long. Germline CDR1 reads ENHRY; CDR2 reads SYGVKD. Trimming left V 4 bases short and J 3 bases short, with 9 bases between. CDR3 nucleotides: TGTGCCATCAGTGGGGACCAAGAAGAGACCCAGTACTTC. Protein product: CAISGDQEETQYF.

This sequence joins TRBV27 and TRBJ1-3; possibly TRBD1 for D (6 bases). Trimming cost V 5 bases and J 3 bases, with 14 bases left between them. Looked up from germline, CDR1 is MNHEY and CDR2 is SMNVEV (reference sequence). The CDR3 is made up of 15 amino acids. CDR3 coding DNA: TGTGCCAGCAGTGCCCTGACAGGAGGTGGAAACACCATATATTTT. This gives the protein CASSALTGGGNTIYF.

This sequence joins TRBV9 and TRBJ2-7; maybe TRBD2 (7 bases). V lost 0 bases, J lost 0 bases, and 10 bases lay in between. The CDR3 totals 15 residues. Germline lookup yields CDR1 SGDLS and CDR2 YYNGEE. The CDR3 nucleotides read TGTGCCAGCAGCGTAGGTAGGGGGGGCTCCTACGAGCAGTACTTC. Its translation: CASSVGRGGSYEQYF.

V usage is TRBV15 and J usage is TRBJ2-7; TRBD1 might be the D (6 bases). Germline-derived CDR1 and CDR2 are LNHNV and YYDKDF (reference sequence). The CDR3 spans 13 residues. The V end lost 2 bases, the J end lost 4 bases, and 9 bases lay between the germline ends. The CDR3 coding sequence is TGTGCCACCAGCAGACGTACAGGGTACGAGCAGTACTTC. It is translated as CATSRRTGYEQYF. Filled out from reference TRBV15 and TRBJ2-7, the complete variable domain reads DAMVIQNPRYQVTQFGKPVTLSCSQTLNHNVMYWYQQKSSQAPKLLFHYYDKDFNNEADTPDNFQSRRPNTSFCFLDIRSPGLGDTAMYLCATSRRTGYEQYFGPGTRLTVT.

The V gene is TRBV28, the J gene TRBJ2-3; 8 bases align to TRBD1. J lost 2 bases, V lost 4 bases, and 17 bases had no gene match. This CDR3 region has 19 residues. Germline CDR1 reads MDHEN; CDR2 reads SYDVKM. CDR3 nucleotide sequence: TGTGCCAGCAGTTCAACGGACAGGGCGGGCGGTACAGACACAGATACGCAGTATTTT. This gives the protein CASSSTDRAGGTDTDTQYF.

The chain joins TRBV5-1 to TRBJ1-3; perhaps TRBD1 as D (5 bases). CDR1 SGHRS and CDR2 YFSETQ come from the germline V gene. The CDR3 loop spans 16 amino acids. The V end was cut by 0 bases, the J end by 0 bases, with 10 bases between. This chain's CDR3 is CASSLGSQGSGNTIYF. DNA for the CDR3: TGCGCCAGCAGCTTGGGCAGTCAGGGCTCTGGAAACACCATATATTTT. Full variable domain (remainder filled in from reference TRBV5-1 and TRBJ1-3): KAGVTQTPRYLIKTRGQQVTLSCSPISGHRSVSWYQQTPGQGLQFLFEYFSETQRNKGNFPGRFSGRQFSNSRSEMNVSTLELGDSALYLCASSLGSQGSGNTIYFGEGSWLTVV.

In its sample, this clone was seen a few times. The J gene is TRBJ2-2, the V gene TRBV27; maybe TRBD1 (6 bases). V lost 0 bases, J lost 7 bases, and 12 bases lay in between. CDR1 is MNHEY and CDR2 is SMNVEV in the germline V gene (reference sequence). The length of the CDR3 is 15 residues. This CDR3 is CASSLSGQIHGELFF. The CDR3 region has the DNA TGTGCCAGCAGTTTATCGGGACAAATCCACGGGGAGCTGTTTTTT.

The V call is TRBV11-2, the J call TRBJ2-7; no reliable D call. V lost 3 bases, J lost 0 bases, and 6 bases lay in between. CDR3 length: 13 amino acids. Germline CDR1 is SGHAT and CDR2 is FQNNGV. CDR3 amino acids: CASSFGDSYEQYF. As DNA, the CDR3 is TGTGCCAGCAGCTTTGGCGACTCCTACGAGCAGTACTTC.

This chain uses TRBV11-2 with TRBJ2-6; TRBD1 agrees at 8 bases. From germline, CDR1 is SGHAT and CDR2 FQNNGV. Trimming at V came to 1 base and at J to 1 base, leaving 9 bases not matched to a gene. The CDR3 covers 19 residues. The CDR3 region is CASSLVYGQGGSGANVLTF. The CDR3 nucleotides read TGTGCCAGCAGCTTAGTATACGGACAGGGAGGTTCTGGGGCCAACGTCCTGACTTTC.

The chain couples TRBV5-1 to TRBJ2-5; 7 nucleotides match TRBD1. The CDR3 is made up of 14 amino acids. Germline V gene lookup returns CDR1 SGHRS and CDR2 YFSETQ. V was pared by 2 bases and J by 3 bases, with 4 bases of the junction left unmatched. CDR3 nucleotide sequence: TGCGCCAGCAGCTTAGGGGACAGCAAAGAGACCCAGTACTTC. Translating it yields CASSLGDSKETQYF.

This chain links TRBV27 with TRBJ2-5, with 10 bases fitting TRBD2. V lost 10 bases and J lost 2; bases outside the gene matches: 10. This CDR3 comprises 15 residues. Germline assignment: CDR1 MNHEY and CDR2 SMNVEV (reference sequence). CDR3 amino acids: CATRPSGSWQETQYF. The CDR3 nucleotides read TGTGCCACTAGGCCTAGCGGGAGTTGGCAAGAGACCCAGTACTTC.

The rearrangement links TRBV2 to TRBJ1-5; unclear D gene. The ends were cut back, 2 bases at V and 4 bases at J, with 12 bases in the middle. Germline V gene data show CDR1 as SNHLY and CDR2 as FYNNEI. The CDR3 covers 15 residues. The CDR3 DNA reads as TGTGCCAGCAGTGAATACGGGGTTGGGAATCAGCCCCAGCATTTT. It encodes CASSEYGVGNQPQHF. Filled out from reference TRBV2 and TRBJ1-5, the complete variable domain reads EPEVTQTPSHQVTQMGQEVILRCVPISNHLYFYWYRQILGQKVEFLVSFYNNEISEKSEIFDDQFSVERPDGSNFTLKIRSTKLEDSAMYFCASSEYGVGNQPQHFGDGTRLSIL.

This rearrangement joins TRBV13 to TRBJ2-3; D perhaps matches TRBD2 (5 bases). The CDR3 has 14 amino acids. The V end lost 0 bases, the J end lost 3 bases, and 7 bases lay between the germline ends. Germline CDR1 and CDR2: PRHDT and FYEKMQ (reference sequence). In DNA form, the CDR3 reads TGTGCCAGCAGCTTAGGAGGGAGTACAGATACGCAGTATTTT. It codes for CASSLGGSTDTQYF.

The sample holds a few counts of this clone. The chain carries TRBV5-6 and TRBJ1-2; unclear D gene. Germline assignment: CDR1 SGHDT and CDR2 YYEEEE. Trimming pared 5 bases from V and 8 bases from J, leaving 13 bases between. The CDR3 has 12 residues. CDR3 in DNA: TGTGCCAGCAGTCCGGGGAGCCAGGGCTACACCTTC. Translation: CASSPGSQGYTF.

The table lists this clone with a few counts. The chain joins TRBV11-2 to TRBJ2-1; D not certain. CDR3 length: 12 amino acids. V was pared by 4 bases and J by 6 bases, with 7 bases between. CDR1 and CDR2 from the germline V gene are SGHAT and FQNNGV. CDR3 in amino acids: CASSSGPNEQFF. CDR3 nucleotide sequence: TGTGCCAGCAGCTCCGGCCCCAATGAGCAGTTCTTC.

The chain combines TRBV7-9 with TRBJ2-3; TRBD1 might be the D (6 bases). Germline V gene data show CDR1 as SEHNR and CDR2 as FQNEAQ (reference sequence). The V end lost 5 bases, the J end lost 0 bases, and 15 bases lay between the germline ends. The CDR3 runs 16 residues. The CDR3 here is CASSTTGRGSTDTQYF. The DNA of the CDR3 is TGTGCCAGCAGCACAACGGGCAGGGGAAGCACAGATACGCAGTATTTT.

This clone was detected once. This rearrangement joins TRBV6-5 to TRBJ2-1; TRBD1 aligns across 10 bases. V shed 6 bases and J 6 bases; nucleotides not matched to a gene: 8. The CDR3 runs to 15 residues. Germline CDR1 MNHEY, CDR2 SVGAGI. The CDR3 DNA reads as TGTGCCAGCAGGGTGGACAGGGGGGCAGTCAATGAGCAGTTCTTC. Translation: CASRVDRGAVNEQFF.